The T cell receptor (beta chain) described here comes from a study of identical twins. This CDR3 spans 12 amino acids. V was pared by 2 bases and J by 10 bases, with 9 bases between. Germline-derived CDR1 and CDR2 are LGHDT and YNNKEL (reference sequence). Via MiXCR, TCRdb re-called the 5' RACE reads, giving one row per CDR3 protein. The profile shows about 530,000 distinct CDR3 sequences, over 12% of them singletons. The same data also went into a second study, on yellow fever vaccine responses in identical twins.

The chain carries TRBV3-1 and TRBJ2-1; D perhaps matches TRBD2 (6 bases). The receptor comes from a young woman in good health. The sequencing input was CD4+ T cells sorted from blood. The CDR3 region is CASSQTSIEQFF. The CDR3 DNA is TGTGCCAGCAGCCAAACTAGCATCGAGCAGTTCTTC.